This T cell receptor (beta chain) was obtained from a study of shared clonotypes between healthy human individuals. Findings of the study overall: A handful of donors had roughly 5.2% of their naive CD4 clonotypes in common. Relative to memory subsets, naive subsets generally showed larger estimated richness.

At the deep level, the assay was run. Libraries were prepared by immunoSEQ multiplex PCR; TCRdb keeps only in-frame clonotypes and omits some of them. Of about 2.1 million clones in the sample, 93% are singletons; the top ten hold under 2%. A few counts support this clone. Its cognate antigen is unknown. The sample has other DNA sequences that encode this CDR3 too. The CDR3 is 13 amino acids. CDR1 and CDR2 from the germline V gene are SGDLS and YYNGEE. The ends were cut back, 0 bases at V and 4 bases at J, with 7 bases in the middle. CD45RO-negative CD8 cells positively selected for CCR7 made up the naive population, which excluded terminally differentiated effector memory CD45RA+ cells.

The sequencing sample was made of naive CD8+ T cells from PBMCs. This sequence originates from a man aged 18 to 30 in good health. Some clones in this sample may be carry-over from other donors' samples. This rearrangement joins TRBV9 to TRBJ1-1; no clear D gene. CDR3 DNA sequence: TGTGCCAGCAGCGTAGTCGTGGGCACTGAAGCTTTCTTT. The encoded protein is CASSVVVGTEAFF.